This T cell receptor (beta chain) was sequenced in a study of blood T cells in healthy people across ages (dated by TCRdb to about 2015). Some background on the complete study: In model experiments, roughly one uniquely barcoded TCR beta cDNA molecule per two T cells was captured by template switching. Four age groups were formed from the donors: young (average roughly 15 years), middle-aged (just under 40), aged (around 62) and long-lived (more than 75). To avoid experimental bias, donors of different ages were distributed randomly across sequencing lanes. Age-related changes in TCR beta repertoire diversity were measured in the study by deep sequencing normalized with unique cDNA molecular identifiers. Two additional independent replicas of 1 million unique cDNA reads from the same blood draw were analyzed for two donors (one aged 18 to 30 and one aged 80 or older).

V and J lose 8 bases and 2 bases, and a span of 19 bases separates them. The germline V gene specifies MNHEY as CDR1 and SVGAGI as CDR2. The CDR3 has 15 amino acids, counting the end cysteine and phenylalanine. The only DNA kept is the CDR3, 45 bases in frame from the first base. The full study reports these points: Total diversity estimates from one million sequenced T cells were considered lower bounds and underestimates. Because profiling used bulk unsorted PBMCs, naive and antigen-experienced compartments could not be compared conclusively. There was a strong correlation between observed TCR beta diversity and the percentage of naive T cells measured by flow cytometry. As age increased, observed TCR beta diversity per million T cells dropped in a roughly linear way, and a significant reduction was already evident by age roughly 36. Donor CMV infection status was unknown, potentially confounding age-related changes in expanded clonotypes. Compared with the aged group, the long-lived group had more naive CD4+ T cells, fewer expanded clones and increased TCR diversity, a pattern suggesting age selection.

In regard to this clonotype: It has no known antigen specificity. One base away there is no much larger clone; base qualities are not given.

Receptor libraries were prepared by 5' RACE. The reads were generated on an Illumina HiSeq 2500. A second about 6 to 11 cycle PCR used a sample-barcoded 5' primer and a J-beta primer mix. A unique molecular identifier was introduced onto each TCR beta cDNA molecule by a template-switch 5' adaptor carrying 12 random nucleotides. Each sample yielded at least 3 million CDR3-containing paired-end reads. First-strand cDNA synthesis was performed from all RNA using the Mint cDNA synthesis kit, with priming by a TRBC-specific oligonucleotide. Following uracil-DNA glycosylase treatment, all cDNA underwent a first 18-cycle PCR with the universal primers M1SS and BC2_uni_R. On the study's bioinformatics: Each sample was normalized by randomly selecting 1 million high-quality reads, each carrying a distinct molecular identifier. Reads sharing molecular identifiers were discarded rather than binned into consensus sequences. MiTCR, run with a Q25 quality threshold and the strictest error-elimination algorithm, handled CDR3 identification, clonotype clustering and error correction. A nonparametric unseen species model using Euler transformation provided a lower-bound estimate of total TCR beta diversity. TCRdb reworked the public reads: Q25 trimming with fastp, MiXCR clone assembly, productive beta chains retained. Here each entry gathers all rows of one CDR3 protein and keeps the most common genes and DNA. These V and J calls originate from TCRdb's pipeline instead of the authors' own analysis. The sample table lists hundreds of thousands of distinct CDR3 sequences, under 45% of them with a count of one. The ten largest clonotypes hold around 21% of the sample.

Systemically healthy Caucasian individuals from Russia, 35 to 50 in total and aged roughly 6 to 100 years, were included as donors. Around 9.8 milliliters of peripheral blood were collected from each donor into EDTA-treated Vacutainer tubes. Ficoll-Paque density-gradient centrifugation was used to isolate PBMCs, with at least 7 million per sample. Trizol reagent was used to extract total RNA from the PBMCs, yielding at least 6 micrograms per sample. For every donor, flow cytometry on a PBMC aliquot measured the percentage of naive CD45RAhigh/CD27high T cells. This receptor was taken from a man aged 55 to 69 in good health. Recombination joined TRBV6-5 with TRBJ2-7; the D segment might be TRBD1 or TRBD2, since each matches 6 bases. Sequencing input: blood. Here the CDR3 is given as CASGPIGGSAYEQYF. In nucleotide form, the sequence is TGTGCCAGCGGACCTATAGGGGGGAGCGCCTACGAGCAGTACTTC.